The clone carrying this T cell receptor (beta chain) is labeled as medium-sized. These data belong to a study of T-cell memory formation after mild COVID-19. cDNA libraries for TCR alpha and TCR beta, carrying sample barcodes and UMIs, came from 5'RACE with constant-segment primers. A single record per CDR3 protein comes from TCRdb applying MiXCR to the 5' RACE reads. The sample shows nearly 5,000 distinct CDR3 sequences, under 45% of them seen only once. This CDR3 has 13 residues. V shed 6 bases, J shed 6 bases, and the junction held 3 bases outside the gene matches. CDR1 and CDR2 from the germline V gene are MRHNA and SNTAGT.

This receptor was obtained from an adult who had mild COVID-19 (a few samples of this study predate the infection). Cell type and time point are not known. J is TRBJ2-2 and V is TRBV6-4; 8 bases are shared with TRBD1. Sequencing input: PBMCs or a T cell subset sorted from them (not recorded which). Here the CDR3 DNA reads TGTGCCAGCAGACAGGGGGAGGCCGGGGAGCTGTTTTTT. This encodes CASRQGEAGELFF.